Below, one T cell receptor (beta chain) is given with its context. Amplified regions were TCR beta CDR3 sequences from RNA transcripts. TCR CDR3 regions were first amplified by RT-PCR with HTBI primers. TCRdb recomputed calls from the multiplex PCR reads with MiXCR, one row per CDR3 protein. The table has roughly 93,000 distinct CDR3 sequences, around 40% seen once; the top ten hold about a tenth. This record comes from a study of T cells in Graves' hyperthyroidism and ophthalmopathy. Trimming cost V 5 bases and J 9 bases; bases outside gene matches: 10. The CDR3 is 13 amino acids. Germline V gene sequence: CDR1 SGHTA, CDR2 FQGTGA.

The V gene is TRBV7-3, the J gene TRBJ2-7; TRBD2 agrees at 7 bases. This TCR was sampled from a woman aged 30 to 39 with Graves' hyperthyroidism. The sequenced sample consisted of peripheral blood or thyroid tissue (not recorded which). In nucleotides, the CDR3 is TGTGCCAGCAGCCAAGGGCCTGGGACTACGCAGTACTTC. Translating gives CASSQGPGTTQYF.